Here is one T cell receptor beta chain with its context. What antigen it recognizes has not been identified. Base qualities were left out, and no much larger clone turns up one base away. This entry belongs to a study of control samples from healthy donors and cancer patients (dated by TCRdb to 2020 to 2021). The germline V gene sets CDR1 to SGDLS and CDR2 to YYNGEE. Here V drops 0 bases and J drops 5 bases, and the junction holds 9 bases not matched to any gene. From its cysteine to its phenylalanine, the CDR3 spans 17 amino acids. Of the read, only the CDR3 DNA is kept; its 51 bases are in frame from base 1. Library generation was performed with the immunoSEQ multiplex PCR assay. TCRdb obtained this table from immuneACCESS and retained in-frame rearrangements with V and J assigned. These tables miss some clones; where compared with another copy, unresolved V genes account for less than half of the shortfall, and the remainder is unexplained. The sample contains about 86,000 clones, roughly nine tenths of them found a single time. The ten largest clonotypes hold 8.5% to 10% of the sample.

The sequencing sample was made of PBMCs. The rearranged chain carries TRBV9 and TRBJ2-5; TRBD2 fits 11 bases in the junction. The source of this sequence is a woman in her forties or fifties with colorectal cancer. CDR3 loop: CASSVETSGGKKETQYF. The DNA sequence reads TGTGCCAGCAGCGTAGAAACTAGCGGGGGTAAAAAGGAGACCCAGTACTTC.